This T cell receptor beta chain was obtained from a study of control samples from healthy donors and cancer patients. Profiled with immunoSEQ multiplex PCR; TCRdb holds only in-frame clones, not every one. The sample holds tens of thousands of clones, roughly 93% seen once. With 5 bases removed from V and 7 bases from J, the gap between germline ends came to 23 bases. The CDR3 totals 16 residues. Germline V gene data show CDR1 as SEHNR and CDR2 as FQNEAQ (reference sequence). The sequenced material came from blood. V and J are TRBV7-9 and TRBJ1-2; TRBD1 might be the D (5 bases). The clonotype originates from a woman younger than 45 in good health. As DNA, the CDR3 is TGTGCCAGCAGCGACAGCAACCAGGGACTTTTTCTTGGCTACACCTTC. This translates into CASSDSNQGLFLGYTF.